The T cell receptor (beta chain) under discussion was sequenced for a study of healthy donors' naive CD4 and CD8 T cells. For the study at large: All functional IMGT TCR alpha variants were covered by new primers. General observations from the study: Positive CDR3 charge linked to CD4+ cells, negative to CD8+ cells.

This CDR3 spans 16 amino acids. The V end lost 5 bases, the J end lost 0 bases, and 17 bases lay between the germline ends. Germline CDR1 is SGHTA and CDR2 is FQGNSA. Sorting defined naive CD4+ as CD4+CD8-CD45RO-CD45RA+ and naive CD8+ as CD8+CD4-CD45RA+CD27bright. Points on this clonotype: Its target is not known.

TCR libraries were built from approximately 0.55 ug of total RNA by linear amplification. A single record per CDR3 protein comes from TCRdb applying MiXCR to the reads. The data hold 180,000 or so distinct CDR3 sequences, with over 60% observed a single time. The TCR originated in a pool of human donors in good health; the sample pools cells from several healthy donors. The chain combines TRBV7-2 with TRBJ2-7; D is possibly TRBD1 (5 bases). Sequenced: naive CD4+ and CD8+ T cells sorted from blood, pooled from several donors. CDR3: CASSRLETVSSYEQYF. The CDR3, as DNA: TGTGCCAGCAGCAGACTCGAGACAGTTTCCTCCTACGAGCAGTACTTC.